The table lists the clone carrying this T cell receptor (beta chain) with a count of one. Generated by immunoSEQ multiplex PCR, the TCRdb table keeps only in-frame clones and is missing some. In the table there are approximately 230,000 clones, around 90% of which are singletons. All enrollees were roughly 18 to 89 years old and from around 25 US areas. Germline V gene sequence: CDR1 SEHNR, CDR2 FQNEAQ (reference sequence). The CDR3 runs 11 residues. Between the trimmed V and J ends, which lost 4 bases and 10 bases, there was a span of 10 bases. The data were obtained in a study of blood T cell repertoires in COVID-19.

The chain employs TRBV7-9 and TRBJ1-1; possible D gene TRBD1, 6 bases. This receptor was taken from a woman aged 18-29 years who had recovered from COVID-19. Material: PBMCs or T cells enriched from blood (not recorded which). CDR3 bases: TGTGCCAGCAGCTACAGGGTAGGAGCTTTCTTT. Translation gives CASSYRVGAFF. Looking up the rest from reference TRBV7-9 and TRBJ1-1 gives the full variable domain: DTGVSQNPRHKITKRGQNVTFRCDPISEHNRLYWYRQTLGQGPEFLTYFQNEAQLEKSRLLSDRFSAERPKGSFSTLEIQRTEQGDSAMYLCASSYRVGAFFGQGTRLTVV.